This T cell receptor (beta chain) was obtained from a study of control samples from healthy donors and cancer patients. Using immunoSEQ multiplex PCR, the repertoire was profiled, and TCRdb retains in-frame clones only, with some absent. The table lists hundreds of thousands of clones, approximately 80% of them singletons. Germline loops: CDR1 SGHRS, CDR2 YFSETQ. The CDR3 has 15 amino acids. V lost 2 bases, J lost 1 base, and 5 bases stayed unmatched. The receptor was isolated from a woman aged 55-70 years with lung cancer. This chain uses TRBV5-1 with TRBJ1-2; the match to TRBD1 covers 7 bases. Sequencing was done on a sample of PBMCs. This CDR3 is CASSLGTVFNYGYTF. CDR3 sequence (DNA): TGCGCCAGCAGCTTAGGGACAGTCTTTAACTATGGCTACACCTTC.